This is a list of T cell receptor beta chains from one sample in a study of T cells after yellow fever vaccination. TCRdb reprocessed the 5' RACE reads via MiXCR and lists one record per CDR3 protein. The sample shows some 340,000 distinct CDR3 sequences, about 10% of them seen only once. This specimen consisted of CD4+ T cells sorted from PBMCs, obtained 45 days after the yellow fever booster vaccination. These receptor sequences come from a man aged 18 to 29 who received the YFV17D yellow fever vaccine. Each CDR3 is given with its conserved first and last residue. Clone size is given for some rows only: seen once, a few or many times, or a class if the clone is expanded.

clone size: few
V gene: TRBV7-2
CDR3 protein: CASSSVLAGSYEQYF

clone size: .
V gene: TRBV7-2
CDR3 protein: CASSLGGQSFRNGYTF

clone size: .
V gene: TRBV19
CDR3 protein: CASSAVTAGNEKLFF

clone size: .
V gene: TRBV12-3/TRBV12-4
CDR3 protein: CASSLGDRVYGYTF

clone size: few
V gene: TRBV10-3
CDR3 protein: CAISGGGGNQPQHF

clone size: .
V gene: TRBV9
CDR3 protein: CASSATSGKQETQYF

clone size: .
V gene: TRBV21-1
CDR3 protein: CASSRGSSGGSYNEQFF

clone size: .
V gene: TRBV30
CDR3 protein: CAWKPGQGPYEQYF

clone size: .
V gene: TRBV6-5
CDR3 protein: CASTPKATGVSMRPQHF

clone size: many
V gene: TRBV4-3
CDR3 protein: CASSQGEDSPLHF

clone size: .
V gene: TRBV12-3/TRBV12-4
CDR3 protein: CASNPGANNYGYTF

clone size: .
V gene: TRBV9
CDR3 protein: CASSVGPTGYEQFF

clone size: .
V gene: TRBV18
CDR3 protein: CASSPLHSTYEQYF

clone size: many
V gene: TRBV5-1
CDR3 protein: CASSLTTDTQYF

clone size: few
V gene: TRBV4-2
CDR3 protein: CASSQGDAENSPLHF

clone size: few
V gene: TRBV7-9
CDR3 protein: CASSFDRDFNEKLFF

clone size: few
V gene: TRBV10-3
CDR3 protein: CAISGRPQGMVHNEQFF

clone size: few
V gene: TRBV6-1
CDR3 protein: CASSEGRFRAEKLFF

clone size: .
V gene: TRBV7-2
CDR3 protein: CASSLEPLWSDTQYF

clone size: .
V gene: TRBV29-1
CDR3 protein: CSVAEGARGTIQYF

clone size: .
V gene: TRBV27
CDR3 protein: CARTRTGSGELFF

clone size: many
V gene: TRBV4-2
CDR3 protein: CASSQDGVAGGLETQYF

clone size: few
V gene: TRBV20-1
CDR3 protein: CSARDPAFRGYTF

clone size: .
V gene: TRBV9
CDR3 protein: CASSSSSRQETQYF